Sequencing of this T cell receptor beta chain was carried out in a study of cytomegalovirus exposure and HLA in healthy donors. Study-level results: Differences between HLA loci emerged in a later analysis of TCR association rates, with DRB1 most and HLA-C fewest. Earlier analysis yielded a pattern in which most TCR beta V segments were productive about 90% or about 30% of the time. Accurate HLA-A and HLA-B prediction from TCR beta sequences was reported for most subjects.

V shed 4 bases and J 3 bases; nucleotides not matched to a gene: 13. This CDR3 comprises 17 residues. Researchers ran the PCR with 60 Vbeta and 13 Jbeta primers. Original processing methods: An analysis performed later counted 74 million or so unique TCR beta chains (roughly 11 million of them shared). Method: immunoSEQ multiplex PCR; TCRdb's copy keeps in-frame clones and lacks some. The V and J calls and the clone size are those of that table, but D and trimming were determined from the DNA. The sample lists 85,000 to 120,000 clones, roughly 85% seen once, with about 2.5% in the top ten. A word on this clone: Its specificity is unknown.

The source material was PBMCs. The TCR sequence derives from a man aged 40-49 years in good health and CMV-seronegative. The genes are TRBV5-3 and TRBJ1-5, with TRBD1 identical over 7 bases. TRBV5-3 counts as an open reading frame of uncertain function. CDR3 loop: CARSERDRSPLNQPQHF. DNA of the CDR3: TGTGCCAGAAGCGAACGGGACAGATCACCTCTCAATCAGCCCCAGCATTTT.